Here is one T cell receptor beta chain with its context. This table comes from immunoSEQ multiplex PCR, and its TCRdb copy is limited to in-frame clones, with some not included. The sample has more than 75,000 clones; 93% are singletons. The CDR3 has 16 amino acids. V lost 3 bases to trimming and J lost 3 bases, with 19 bases between them. The V gene's germline CDR1 is SGHKS and CDR2 YYEKEE (reference sequence). This entry comes from a study of technical replicates of blood from several donors. This clonotype was obtained from a human donor in good health. Sequenced material: T cells isolated from PBMCs. This sequence joins TRBV5-5 and TRBJ2-7; a weak D match, TRBD1 (6 bases). In DNA, the CDR3 is TGTGCCAGCAGCTACCCCTCGGGACAACTATACTACGAGCAGTACTTC. Translation gives CASSYPSGQLYYEQYF.